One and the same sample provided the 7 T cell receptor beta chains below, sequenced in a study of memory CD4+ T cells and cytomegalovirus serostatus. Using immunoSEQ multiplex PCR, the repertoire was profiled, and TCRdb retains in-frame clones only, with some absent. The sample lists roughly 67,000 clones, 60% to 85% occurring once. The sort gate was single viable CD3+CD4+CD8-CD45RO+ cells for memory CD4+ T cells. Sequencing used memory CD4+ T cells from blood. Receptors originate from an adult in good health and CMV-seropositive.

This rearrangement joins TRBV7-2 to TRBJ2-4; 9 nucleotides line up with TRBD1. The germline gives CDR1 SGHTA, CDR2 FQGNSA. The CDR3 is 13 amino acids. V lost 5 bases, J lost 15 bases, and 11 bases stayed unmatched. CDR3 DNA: TGTGCCAGCAGCCTCGGGACAGGGAGTACTCCGTACTTC. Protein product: CASSLGTGSTPYF.

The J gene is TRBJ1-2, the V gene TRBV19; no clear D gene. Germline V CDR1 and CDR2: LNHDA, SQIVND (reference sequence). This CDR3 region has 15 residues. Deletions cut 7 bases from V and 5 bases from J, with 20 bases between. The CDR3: CASTSPGAERYGYTF. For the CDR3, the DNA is TGTGCCAGTACCTCGCCGGGCGCAGAGAGATATGGCTACACCTTC.

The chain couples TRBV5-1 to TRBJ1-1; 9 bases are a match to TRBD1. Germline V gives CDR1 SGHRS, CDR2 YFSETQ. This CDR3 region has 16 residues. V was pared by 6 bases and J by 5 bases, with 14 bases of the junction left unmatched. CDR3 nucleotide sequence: TGCGCCAGCACCCCACAGGGGGCGTCTATGGTTACTGAAGCTTTCTTT. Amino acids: CASTPQGASMVTEAFF.

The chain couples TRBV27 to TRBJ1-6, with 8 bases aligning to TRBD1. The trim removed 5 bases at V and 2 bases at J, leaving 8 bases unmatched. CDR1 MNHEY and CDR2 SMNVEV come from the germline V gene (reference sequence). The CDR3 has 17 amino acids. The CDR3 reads CASSTKTGAPYNSPLHF. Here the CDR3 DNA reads TGTGCCAGCAGTACAAAGACAGGGGCGCCCTATAATTCACCCCTCCACTTT.

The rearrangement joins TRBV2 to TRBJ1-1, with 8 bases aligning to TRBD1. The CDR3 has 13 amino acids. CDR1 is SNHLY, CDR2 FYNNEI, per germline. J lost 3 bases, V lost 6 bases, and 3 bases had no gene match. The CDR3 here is CASSNRGDTEAFF. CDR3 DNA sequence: TGTGCCAGCAGCAACAGGGGGGACACTGAAGCTTTCTTT.

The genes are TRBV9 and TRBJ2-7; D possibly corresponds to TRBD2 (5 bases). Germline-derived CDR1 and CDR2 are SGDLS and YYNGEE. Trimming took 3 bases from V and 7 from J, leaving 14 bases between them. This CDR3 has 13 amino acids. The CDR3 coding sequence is TGTGCCAGCAGCGATACATTGACGGGGGAGCAGTACTTC. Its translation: CASSDTLTGEQYF.

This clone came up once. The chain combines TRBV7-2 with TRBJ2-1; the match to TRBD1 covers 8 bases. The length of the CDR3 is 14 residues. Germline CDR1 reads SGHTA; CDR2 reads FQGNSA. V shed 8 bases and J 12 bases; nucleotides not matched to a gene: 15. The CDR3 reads CASRRDRRAPGQFF. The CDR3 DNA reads TGTGCCAGCCGCCGGGACAGGAGGGCCCCTGGGCAGTTCTTC.